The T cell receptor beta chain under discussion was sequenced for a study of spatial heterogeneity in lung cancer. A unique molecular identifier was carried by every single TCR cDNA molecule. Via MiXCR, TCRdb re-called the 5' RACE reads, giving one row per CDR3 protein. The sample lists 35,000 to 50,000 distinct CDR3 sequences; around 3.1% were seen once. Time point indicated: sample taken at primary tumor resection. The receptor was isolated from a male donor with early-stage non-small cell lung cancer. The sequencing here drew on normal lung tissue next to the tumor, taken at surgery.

This CDR3 reads CASSRGIEDSPLHF. CDR3 nucleotides: TGTGCCAGCAGCAGGGGGATAGAAGATTCACCCCTCCACTTT. The chain has TRBV27 and TRBJ1-6; 7 positions agree with TRBD1. V gave up 6 bases and J gave up 8 bases; unmatched junction bases: 7. Looked up from germline, CDR1 is MNHEY and CDR2 is SMNVEV (reference sequence). The CDR3 has 14 residues.